The 12 T cell receptor beta chains presented below share a single source sample, sequenced in a study of shared clonotypes between healthy human individuals. Some clones are missing from TCRdb's copy, which holds only in-frame ones; the method was immunoSEQ multiplex PCR. The sample has about 2 million clones; over 85% are singletons. Naive CD8 cells were CD45RO-negative, positively selected for CCR7, excluding terminally differentiated effector memory CD45RA+ cells. Sample: naive CD8+ T cells sorted from blood. These TCRs come from a man aged 18 to 29 in good health.

This chain uses TRBV10-3 with TRBJ2-5, with TRBD1 matching over 7 bases. Trimming took 8 bases from V and 5 from J; bases not matched to a gene: 8. Germline V gives CDR1 ENHRY, CDR2 SYGVKD. The CDR3 length is 13 residues. CDR3 loop: CAIASGQQETQYF. CDR3 coding DNA: TGTGCCATCGCCTCGGGACAGCAGGAGACCCAGTACTTC.

The genes are TRBV19 and TRBJ1-1; 9 bases line up with TRBD1. Trimming at V came to 3 bases and at J to 3 bases, leaving 8 bases not matched to a gene. This CDR3 is built from 16 residues. Germline CDR1 reads LNHDA; CDR2 reads SQIVND (reference sequence). The CDR3 region is CASSIWGTGPDTEAFF. DNA for the CDR3: TGTGCCAGTAGTATTTGGGGGACAGGGCCCGACACTGAAGCTTTCTTT.

In its sample, this clone was seen once. This chain connects TRBV10-3 to TRBJ2-3; D might be TRBD1 or TRBD2, each matching 5 bases. The CDR3 consists of 16 residues. Trimming took off 3 bases at V and 2 bases at J, with 15 bases between the two ends. CDR1 and CDR2 from the germline V gene are ENHRY and SYGVKD. CDR3 sequence: CAISDLVGDDTDTQYF. The CDR3 region has the DNA TGTGCCATCAGTGACCTGGTGGGGGACGACACAGATACGCAGTATTTT.

The rearrangement uses TRBV6-6 and TRBJ2-7; 9 bases map to TRBD1. The germline V gene has CDR1 MNHNY and CDR2 SVGAGI (reference sequence). The junction had 11 bases not matched to a gene; V was cut back by 5 bases and J by 6 bases. This CDR3 is built from 15 residues. CDR3 coding DNA: TGTGCCAGCAGTCCTTTTACAGGGGGCCAGGGCGAGCAGTACTTC. The encoded protein is CASSPFTGGQGEQYF.

The V gene is TRBV5-1, the J gene TRBJ1-2, with D possibly being TRBD1 (5 bases). This CDR3 is 17 amino acids long. CDR1 is SGHRS and CDR2 is YFSETQ in the germline V gene. V shed 0 bases and J shed 2 bases, with 17 bases lying between them. CDR3 nucleotides: TGCGCCAGCAGCTTGGGCCTTACGATCAGGGACAACTATGGCTACACCTTC. This codes for CASSLGLTIRDNYGYTF.

The genes are TRBV27 and TRBJ2-7; a weak D match, TRBD2 (6 bases). V lost 3 bases, J lost 1 base, and 13 bases lay in between. Per germline, CDR1 MNHEY and CDR2 SMNVEV (reference sequence). The CDR3 is 15 residues long. The CDR3 DNA follows: TGTGCCAGCAGTTTGGCGGGACTGCCATCCTACGAGCAGTACTTC. Translating it yields CASSLAGLPSYEQYF.

The chain employs TRBV5-1 and TRBJ1-1, with D possibly TRBD1 on 6 matching bases. V lost 4 bases, J lost 8 bases, and 27 bases lay in between. Per germline, CDR1 SGHRS and CDR2 YFSETQ. The CDR3 consists of 17 residues. The CDR3 sequence: CASSPRAGALARGEAFF. CDR3 sequence (DNA): TGCGCCAGCAGCCCCCGGGCAGGGGCCCTCGCCCGGGGAGAAGCTTTCTTT.

V and J are TRBV27 and TRBJ2-2, with 10 bases aligning to TRBD1. The V and J ends lost 4 bases and 4 bases, in that order; junction bases with no gene match: 3. Germline V CDR1 and CDR2: MNHEY, SMNVEV (reference sequence). The CDR3 has 15 residues. The DNA of the CDR3 is TGTGCCAGCAGTTCACGGGACAGGGGCACCGGGGAGCTGTTTTTT. Its translation: CASSSRDRGTGELFF.

The genes are TRBV4-1 and TRBJ2-7, with 8 bases fitting TRBD2. This CDR3 comprises 16 residues. Germline loops: CDR1 MGHRA, CDR2 YSYEKL. V was pared by 0 bases and J by 2 bases, with 6 bases of the junction left unmatched. The CDR3 nucleotides are TGCGCCAGCAGCCAAGAGGAGCGGGGGTTTCCCTACGAGCAGTACTTC. Amino acids: CASSQEERGFPYEQYF.

This chain joins TRBV4-3 and TRBJ2-1, with a weak D call TRBD2 (6 bases). There are 16 residues in the CDR3. Trimming took off 4 bases at V and 8 bases at J, with 21 bases between the two ends. Germline V CDR1 and CDR2: LGHNA, YSLEER. The CDR3 loop is CASSLGGPTENYEQFF. DNA for the CDR3: TGCGCCAGCAGCCTCGGGGGACCAACCGAGAATTATGAGCAGTTCTTC.

The gene calls are TRBV14 and TRBJ1-2; D remains ambiguous. Looked up from germline, CDR1 is SGHDN and CDR2 is FVKESK. Trimming took off 2 bases at V and 6 bases at J, with 25 bases between the two ends. CDR3 length: 18 amino acids. Written as DNA, the CDR3 is TGTGCCAGCAGCCAACGGGATAGCGTCGCAGAGGACGCCGATGGCTACACCTTC. Protein: CASSQRDSVAEDADGYTF. Variable domain in full (rest from reference TRBV14 and TRBJ1-2): EAGVTQFPSHSVIEKGQTVTLRCDPISGHDNLYWYRRVMGKEIKFLLHFVKESKQDESGMPNNRFLAERTGGTYSTLKVQPAELEDSGVYFCASSQRDSVAEDADGYTFGSGTRLTVV.

The genes are TRBV7-6 and TRBJ2-1; D not resolved. With 1 base removed from V and 6 bases from J, the gap between germline ends came to 7 bases. CDR3 length: 13 residues. Germline assignment: CDR1 SGHVS and CDR2 FNYEAQ. The CDR3 sequence: CASSLGAVNEQFF. The CDR3 DNA sequence: TGTGCCAGCAGCTTAGGGGCAGTCAATGAGCAGTTCTTC.